The clone carrying this T cell receptor (beta chain) has at least ten counts. No antigen is known for it. The CDR3 sequence is 12 residues long. The germline V gene has CDR1 MNHEY and CDR2 SVGEGT. Trimming removed 10 bases at V and 7 bases at J, with 14 bases between. The record originates from a study of T-cell memory formation after mild COVID-19. Study details: Across donors, TCR clusters were largely donor specific. General observations from the study: Later expanders leaned CD4+, whereas day 15 to 85 contracting clones were balanced CD4/CD8.

MiXCR, run by TCRdb on the 5' RACE reads, gives a single entry per CDR3 protein. The sample includes hundreds of thousands of distinct CDR3 sequences, around 17% of them seen just once. The sample consisted of PBMCs or a T cell subset sorted from them (not recorded which). This chain links TRBV6-2 or TRBV6-3 with TRBJ2-1; weak D call: TRBD2 (5 bases). The receptor comes from an adult woman who had mild COVID-19 (a few samples of this study predate the infection). Cell type and time point are not known. The CDR3 here is CATAIRGNEQFF. The CDR3 nucleotides are TGTGCCACCGCAATCCGGGGAAATGAGCAGTTCTTC.